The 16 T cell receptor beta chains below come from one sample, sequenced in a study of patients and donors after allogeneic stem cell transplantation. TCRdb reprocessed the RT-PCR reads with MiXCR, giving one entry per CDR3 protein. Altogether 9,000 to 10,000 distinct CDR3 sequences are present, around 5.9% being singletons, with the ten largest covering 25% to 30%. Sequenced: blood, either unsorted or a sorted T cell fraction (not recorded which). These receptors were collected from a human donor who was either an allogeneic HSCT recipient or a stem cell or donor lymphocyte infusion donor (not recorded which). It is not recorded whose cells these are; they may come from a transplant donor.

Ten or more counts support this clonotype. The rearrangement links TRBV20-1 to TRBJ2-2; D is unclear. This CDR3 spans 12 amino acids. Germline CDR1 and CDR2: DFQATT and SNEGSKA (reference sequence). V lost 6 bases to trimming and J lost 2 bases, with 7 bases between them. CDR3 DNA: TGCAGTGCCACCCCAAACACCGGGGAGCTGTTTTTT. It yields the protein CSATPNTGELFF.

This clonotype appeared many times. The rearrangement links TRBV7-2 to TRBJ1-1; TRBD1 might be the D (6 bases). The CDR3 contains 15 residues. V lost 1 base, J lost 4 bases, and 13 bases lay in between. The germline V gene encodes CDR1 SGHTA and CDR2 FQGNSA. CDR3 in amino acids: CASSLGPQGTTEAFF. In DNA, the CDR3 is TGTGCCAGCAGCTTAGGGCCTCAGGGGACCACTGAAGCTTTCTTT. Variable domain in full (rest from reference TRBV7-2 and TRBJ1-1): GAGVSQSPSNKVTEKGKDVELRCDPISGHTALYWYRQSLGQGLEFLIYFQGNSAPDKSGLPSDRFSAERTGGSVSTLTIQRTQQEDSAVYLCASSLGPQGTTEAFFGQGTRLTVV.

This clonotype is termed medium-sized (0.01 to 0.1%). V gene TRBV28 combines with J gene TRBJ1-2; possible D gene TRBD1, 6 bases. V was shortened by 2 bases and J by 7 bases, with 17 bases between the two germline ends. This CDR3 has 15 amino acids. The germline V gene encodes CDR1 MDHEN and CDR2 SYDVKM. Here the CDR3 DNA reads TGTGCCAGCAGTTTACACCAGGGGAAGTTACCTGGCTACACCTTC. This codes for CASSLHQGKLPGYTF.

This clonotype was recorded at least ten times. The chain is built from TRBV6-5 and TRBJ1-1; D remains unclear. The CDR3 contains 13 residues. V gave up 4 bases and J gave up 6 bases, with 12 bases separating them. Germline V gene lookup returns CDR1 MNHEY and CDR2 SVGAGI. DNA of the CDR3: TGTGCCAGCAGTTCCAGAGTTGGGGCTGAAGCTTTCTTT. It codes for CASSSRVGAEAFF.

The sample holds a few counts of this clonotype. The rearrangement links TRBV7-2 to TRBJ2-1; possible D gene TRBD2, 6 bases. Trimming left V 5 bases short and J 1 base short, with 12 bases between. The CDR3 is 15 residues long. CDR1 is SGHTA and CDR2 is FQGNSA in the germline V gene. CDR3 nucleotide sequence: TGTGCCAGCAGCCCCGGGAGTGATTCCTACAATGAGCAGTTCTTC. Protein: CASSPGSDSYNEQFF. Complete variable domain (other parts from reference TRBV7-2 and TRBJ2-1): GAGVSQSPSNKVTEKGKDVELRCDPISGHTALYWYRQSLGQGLEFLIYFQGNSAPDKSGLPSDRFSAERTGGSVSTLTIQRTQQEDSAVYLCASSPGSDSYNEQFFGPGTRLTVL.

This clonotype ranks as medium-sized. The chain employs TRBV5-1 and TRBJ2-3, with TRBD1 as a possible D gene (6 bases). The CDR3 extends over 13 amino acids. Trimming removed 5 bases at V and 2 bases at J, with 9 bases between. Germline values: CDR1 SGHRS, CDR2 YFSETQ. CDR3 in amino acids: CASRRDITDTQYF. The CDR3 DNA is TGCGCCAGCAGAAGGGACATCACAGATACGCAGTATTTT.

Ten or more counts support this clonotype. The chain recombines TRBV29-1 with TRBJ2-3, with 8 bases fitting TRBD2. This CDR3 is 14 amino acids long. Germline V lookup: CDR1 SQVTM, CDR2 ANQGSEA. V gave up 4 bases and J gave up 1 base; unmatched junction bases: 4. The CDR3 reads CSVAGGTRTDTQYF. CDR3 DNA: TGCAGCGTTGCGGGAGGGACCCGCACAGATACGCAGTATTTT.

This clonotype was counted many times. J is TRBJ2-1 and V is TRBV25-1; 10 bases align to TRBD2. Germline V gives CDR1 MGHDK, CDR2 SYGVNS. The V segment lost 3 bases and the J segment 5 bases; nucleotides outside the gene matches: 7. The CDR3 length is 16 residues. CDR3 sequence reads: CASSDPGLAVNNEQFF. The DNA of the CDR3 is TGTGCCAGCAGTGACCCCGGACTAGCGGTTAACAATGAGCAGTTCTTC. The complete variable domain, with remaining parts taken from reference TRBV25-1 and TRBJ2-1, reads EADIYQTPRYLVIGTGKKITLECSQTMGHDKMYWYQQDPGMELHLIHYSYGVNSTEKGDLSSESTVSRIRTEHFPLTLESARPSHTSQYLCASSDPGLAVNNEQFFGPGTRLTVL.

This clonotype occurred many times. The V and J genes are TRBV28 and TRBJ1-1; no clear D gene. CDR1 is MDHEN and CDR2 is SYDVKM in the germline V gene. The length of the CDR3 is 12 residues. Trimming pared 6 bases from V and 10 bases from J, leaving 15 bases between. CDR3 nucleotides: TGTGCCAGCAGCCTTCTAAGGGAGTCAGCTTTCTTT. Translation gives CASSLLRESAFF.

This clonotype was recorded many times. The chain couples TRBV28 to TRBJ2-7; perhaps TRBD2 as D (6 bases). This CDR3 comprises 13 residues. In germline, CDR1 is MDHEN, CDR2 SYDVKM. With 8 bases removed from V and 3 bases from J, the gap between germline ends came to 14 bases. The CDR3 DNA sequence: TGTGCCAGCCTCGGGACTCCCCACTACGAGCAGTACTTC. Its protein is CASLGTPHYEQYF.

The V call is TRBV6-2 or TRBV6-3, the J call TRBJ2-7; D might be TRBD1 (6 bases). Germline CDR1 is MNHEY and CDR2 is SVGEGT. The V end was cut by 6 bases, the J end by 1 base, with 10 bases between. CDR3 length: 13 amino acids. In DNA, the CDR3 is TGTGCCAGCAGCCAGGACAGTTCCTACGAGCAGTACTTC. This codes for CASSQDSSYEQYF.

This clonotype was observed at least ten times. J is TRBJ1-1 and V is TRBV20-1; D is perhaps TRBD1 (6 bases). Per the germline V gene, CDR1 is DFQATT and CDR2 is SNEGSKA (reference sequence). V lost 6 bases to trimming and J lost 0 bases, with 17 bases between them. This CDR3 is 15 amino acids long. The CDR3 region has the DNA TGCAGTGCCCCAGGATCAGGGGCATTGAACACTGAAGCTTTCTTT. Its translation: CSAPGSGALNTEAFF.

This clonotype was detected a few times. This chain's CDR3 is CASSQELAAETQYF. The DNA of the CDR3 is TGTGCCAGCAGCCAAGAACTAGCGGCAGAGACCCAGTACTTC. This chain connects TRBV4-2 to TRBJ2-5, with 8 bases lining up with TRBD2. Germline V gives CDR1 LGHNA, CDR2 YNFKEQ. The length of the CDR3 is 14 residues. With V trimmed by 0 bases and J by 4 bases, 1 base remained unmatched.

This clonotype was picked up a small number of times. CDR3 sequence reads: CSARVRSGRAYNEQFF. CDR3 DNA sequence: TGCAGTGCTAGAGTTAGGAGCGGGAGGGCCTACAATGAGCAGTTCTTC. The chain recombines TRBV20-1 with TRBJ2-1; 10 bases are a match to TRBD2. V dropped 1 base and J dropped 2; count of bases not matched to a gene: 5. The CDR3 has 16 residues. From germline, CDR1 is DFQATT and CDR2 SNEGSKA (reference sequence).

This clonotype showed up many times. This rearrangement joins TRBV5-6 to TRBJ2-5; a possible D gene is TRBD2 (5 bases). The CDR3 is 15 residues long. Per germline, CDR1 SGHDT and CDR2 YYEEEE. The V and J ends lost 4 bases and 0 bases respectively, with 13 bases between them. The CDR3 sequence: CASSHPLGNQETQYF. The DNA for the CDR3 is TGTGCCAGCAGCCATCCTCTCGGGAACCAAGAGACCCAGTACTTC.

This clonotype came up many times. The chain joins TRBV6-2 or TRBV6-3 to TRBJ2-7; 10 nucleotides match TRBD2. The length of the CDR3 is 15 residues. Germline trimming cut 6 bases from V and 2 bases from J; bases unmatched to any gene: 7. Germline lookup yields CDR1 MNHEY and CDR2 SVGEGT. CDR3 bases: TGTGCCAGCAGGACTAGCGGGTGGAGTCCCTACGAGCAGTACTTC. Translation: CASRTSGWSPYEQYF.